This TCR beta chain was recovered during a study of neurological immune-mediated disorders. This clonotype occurred many times. A single run covered 15-18 subjects with over 170 million TCR-beta sequences. TCRdb analysed the 5' RACE reads with MiXCR anew, one entry per CDR3 protein. The table lists some 66,000 distinct CDR3 sequences, under 3.5% of them singletons. Unsorted libraries were generated from 2 million PBMCs. These cells had been stored in RNAlater at -80 C. J gave up 1 base and V 3 bases, and 2 bases lay outside the gene matches. The V gene's germline CDR1 is SGDLS and CDR2 YYNGEE. The CDR3 runs to 14 residues.

This chain links TRBV9 with TRBJ1-1; 8 bases are shared with TRBD1. The source of this sequence is a man in his forties with multiple sclerosis. The sequencing input was PBMCs. CDR3 residues: CASSGQGQNTEAFF. The CDR3 DNA is TGTGCCAGCAGCGGACAGGGGCAGAACACTGAAGCTTTCTTT.